This TCR beta chain derives from a study of blood T cell repertoires in COVID-19 (TCRdb year 2020). Describing the broader study: Samples covering the acute and convalescent phases of COVID-19 were provided by collaborators in the United States, Italy and Spain. Where HLA class I and class II types were available, the types were taken from metadata supplied by the sample provider, not from assay-based typing. A de-identified subject ID, COVID-19 status, age in years and sex were almost always included in the sample metadata. The samples were drawn from the first 160 participants of the ongoing ImmuneRACE study and from roughly 1,300 subjects provided by 6 global collaborators. The material from the prospective study consisted of cDNA or gDNA derived from T cells, B-cell-depleted T cells, or PBMCs. Subjects who had been exposed to COVID-19, were actively infected with it, or had recovered from it provided the deeply sampled blood TCRbeta repertoires that made up the dataset. A freely available public database, intended as a resource for researchers studying the immune response to SARS-CoV-2, is where the repertoires were released.

What the research found in general, with its limitations: The quantity of clinical and demographic metadata differed by source and by participant and was supplied without curation.

Per the germline V gene, MGHRA is the CDR1 and YSYEKL is the CDR2. The junction carries 15 bases between V and J, which are trimmed by 0 bases and 9 bases respectively. CDR3 length: 15 amino acids, cysteine to phenylalanine. The sequence is cut down to CDR3 DNA, 45 bases in frame from base 1. Concerning this clone itself: It has no known antigen specificity. Base qualities were left out, and no much larger clone turns up one base away.

Another Seattle source contributed samples from volunteer blood donors who had recovered from COVID-19. Whole blood was collected in K2EDTA tubes by collaborating institutions according to the institutions' own protocols. For TCRbeta analysis, collaborators shipped samples in one of three forms: frozen whole blood, isolated PBMCs, or DNA extracted from either of those sample types. TCRbeta CDR3 regions were amplified from genomic DNA by means of the immunoSEQ Assay, a bias-controlled multiplex PCR. In the paper's pipeline: The number of nucleated cells in each sample was estimated by amplification of reference gene primers within the assay. To quantify the absolute abundance of each unique TCRbeta CDR3 rearrangement, sequence reads were collapsed and filtered. Productive Simpson clonality was computed per sample as the square root of Simpson's diversity index over productive rearrangements. The clones in this table, taken by TCRdb from immuneACCESS, are in-frame only. Not every clone is retained; where verified, under half of the shortfall comes from an unresolved V gene, and the cause of the rest is unknown. V and J calls and clone size are given by that table; D and trimming were obtained from the DNA. The sample profile shows roughly 150,000 clones; 80% to 90% of them were found once. The ten most abundant clones make up roughly 20% of the sample.

The receptor's source is an older woman who had recovered from COVID-19. Sequencing was done on a sample of peripheral blood. Recombination connected TRBV4-1 to TRBJ1-5, with no reliable assignment of the D segment. DNA sequence: TGCGCCAGCAGCCAAGATCCCACAGTTCAATGGCCCCAGCATTTT. It translates to CASSQDPTVQWPQHF.